The 11 T cell receptor beta chains below all came from one sample that was sequenced in a study of cytomegalovirus exposure and HLA in healthy donors. The assay was immunoSEQ multiplex PCR, and TCRdb's table has in-frame clones only and misses some. The data contain under 200,000 clones, about 89% of them singletons. Sequences were obtained from PBMCs. These receptors all stem from a woman younger than 30 in good health and CMV-seropositive.

The rearrangement uses TRBV19 and TRBJ1-5; 9 bases are shared with TRBD1. Germline CDR1 LNHDA, CDR2 SQIVND (reference sequence). Losses at the gene ends were 5 bases for V and 1 base for J; bases not matched to a gene: 6. This CDR3 contains 16 residues. CDR3 DNA: TGTGCCAGTAGTCAGGGGGGGACAGGGAGCAATCAGCCCCAGCATTTT. As protein: CASSQGGTGSNQPQHF.

The chain's CDR3 is CAISEGPTGNSGNTIYF. For the CDR3, the DNA is TGTGCCATCAGCGAGGGCCCCACAGGGAACTCTGGAAACACCATATATTTT. J is TRBJ1-3 and V is TRBV10-3, with D possibly matching TRBD1 (6 bases). Between the trimmed V and J ends, which lost 6 bases and 0 bases, there was a span of 18 bases. CDR1 ENHRY and CDR2 SYGVKD come from the germline V gene. This CDR3 has 17 amino acids.

The chain is built from TRBV4-1 and TRBJ1-6; D remains unclear. V was cut by 1 base and J by 10 bases, with 20 bases left in between. The CDR3 is made up of 17 amino acids. Germline lookup yields CDR1 MGHRA and CDR2 YSYEKL. The DNA of the CDR3 is TGCGCCAGCAGCCAAGCCCCCCGAGAGGGTAGTAAGTCACCCCTCCACTTT. Amino acid sequence: CASSQAPREGSKSPLHF.

V gene TRBV4-3 combines with J gene TRBJ2-7; the D gene is possibly TRBD2 (7 bases). The CDR3 spans 16 residues. V dropped 0 bases and J dropped 2 bases, with 14 bases sitting between them. From germline, CDR1 is LGHNA and CDR2 YSLEER. CDR3 in DNA: TGCGCCAGCAGCCAAGATCGGGGGGCTAGAGCCTACGAGCAGTACTTC. This gives the protein CASSQDRGARAYEQYF.

The rearrangement joins TRBV7-2 to TRBJ2-1, with 12 bases fitting TRBD2. With V trimmed by 5 bases and J by 9 bases, 11 bases remained unmatched. Germline-derived CDR1 and CDR2 are SGHTA and FQGNSA. The CDR3 extends over 16 amino acids. The CDR3 reads CASSPSTSGGHSEQFF. CDR3 nucleotide sequence: TGTGCCAGCAGCCCCTCGACTAGCGGGGGCCACTCTGAGCAGTTCTTC.

The genes are TRBV5-8 and TRBJ2-2; TRBD1 matches 10 bases. The CDR3 is made up of 16 amino acids. The germline V gene has CDR1 SGHTS and CDR2 YDEGEE. Trimming at V came to 4 bases and at J to 3 bases, leaving 6 bases not matched to a gene. Here the CDR3 DNA reads TGTGCCAGCAGCGTTCGGGACAGGGGACACACCGGGGAGCTGTTTTTT. It encodes CASSVRDRGHTGELFF.

This sequence joins TRBV7-2 and TRBJ2-3; 13 nucleotides line up with TRBD2. This CDR3 spans 19 amino acids. Germline CDR1 SGHTA, CDR2 FQGNSA. With V trimmed by 5 bases and J by 7 bases, 18 bases remained unmatched. CDR3 nucleotide sequence: TGTGCCAGCAGCCCGACCCTACTAGCGGGGGGGGCGATTAGTCATACGCAGTATTTT. Amino acid sequence: CASSPTLLAGGAISHTQYF.

The chain recombines TRBV12-5 with TRBJ2-1, with 9 bases matching TRBD1. There are 19 residues in the CDR3. CDR1 and CDR2 (germline): LGHNT, FRNRAP. J gave up 6 bases and V 1 base, and 16 bases lay outside the gene matches. The CDR3 spells CASGLAHRDRALPRNEQFF. The CDR3 DNA is TGTGCTAGTGGTTTGGCCCACCGGGACAGGGCCTTGCCCCGCAATGAGCAGTTCTTC. The full variable domain, completed using reference TRBV12-5 and TRBJ2-1, is DARVTQTPRHKVTEMGQEVTMRCQPILGHNTVFWYRQTMMQGLELLAYFRNRAPLDDSGMPKDRFSAEMPDATLATLKIQPSEPRDSAVYFCASGLAHRDRALPRNEQFFGPGTRLTVL.

The V call is TRBV10-1, the J call TRBJ1-1; 7 positions match TRBD1. CDR3 size: 17 residues. Germline CDR1 and CDR2: WNHNN and SYGVQD (reference sequence). V trimming: 6 bases; J trimming: 0 bases; junction bases outside the gene matches: 13. The CDR3 DNA reads as TGCGCCAGCAGCCATAGGGGGCTCCCATCATTGAACACTGAAGCTTTCTTT. Protein product: CASSHRGLPSLNTEAFF.

This clone came up once. V usage is TRBV7-2 and J usage is TRBJ2-2; possible D gene TRBD2, 5 bases. The ends were cut back, 3 bases at V and 0 bases at J, with 5 bases in the middle. CDR3 length equals 14 residues. Germline V lookup: CDR1 SGHTA, CDR2 FQGNSA. CDR3 nucleotides: TGTGCCAGCAGCTTCGGGGCGAACACCGGGGAGCTGTTTTTT. This gives the protein CASSFGANTGELFF. The full variable domain, rest sourced from reference TRBV7-2 and TRBJ2-2, is GAGVSQSPSNKVTEKGKDVELRCDPISGHTALYWYRQSLGQGLEFLIYFQGNSAPDKSGLPSDRFSAERTGGSVSTLTIQRTQQEDSAVYLCASSFGANTGELFFGEGSRLTVL.

In its sample, this clone was seen once. This chain connects TRBV6-5 to TRBJ2-1, with D perhaps TRBD2 (6 bases). Per the germline V gene, CDR1 is MNHEY and CDR2 is SVGAGI. The V end lost 1 base, the J end lost 10 bases, and 17 bases lay between the germline ends. The CDR3 consists of 15 residues. CDR3 protein: CASSYFTEGDEEQFF. The CDR3 DNA is TGTGCCAGCAGTTACTTCACGGAGGGTGATGAAGAGCAGTTCTTC.